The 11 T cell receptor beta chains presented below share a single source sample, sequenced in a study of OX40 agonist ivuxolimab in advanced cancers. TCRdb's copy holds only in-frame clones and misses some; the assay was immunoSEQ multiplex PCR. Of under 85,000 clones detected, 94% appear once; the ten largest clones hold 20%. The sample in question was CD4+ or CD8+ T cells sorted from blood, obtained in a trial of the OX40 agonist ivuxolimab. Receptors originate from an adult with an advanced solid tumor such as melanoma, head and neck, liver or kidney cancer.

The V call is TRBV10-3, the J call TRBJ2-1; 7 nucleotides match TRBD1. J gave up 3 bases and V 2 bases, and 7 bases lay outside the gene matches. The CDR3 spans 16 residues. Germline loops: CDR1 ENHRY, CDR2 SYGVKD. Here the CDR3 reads CAISERPQGSYNEQFF. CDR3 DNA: TGTGCCATCAGTGAGCGGCCACAGGGGAGCTACAATGAGCAGTTCTTC.

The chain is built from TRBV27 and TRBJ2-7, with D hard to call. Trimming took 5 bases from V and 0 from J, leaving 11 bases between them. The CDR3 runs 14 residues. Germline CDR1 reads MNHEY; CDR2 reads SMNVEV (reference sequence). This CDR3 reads CASSPGVNSYEQYF. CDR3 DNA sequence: TGTGCCAGCAGTCCCGGTGTGAACTCCTACGAGCAGTACTTC.

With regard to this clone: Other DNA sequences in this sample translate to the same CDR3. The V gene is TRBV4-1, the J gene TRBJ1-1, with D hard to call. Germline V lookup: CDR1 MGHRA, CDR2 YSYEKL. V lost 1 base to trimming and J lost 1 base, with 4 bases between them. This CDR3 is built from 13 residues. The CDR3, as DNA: TGCGCCAGCAGCCAAGGGGCGAACACTGAAGCTTTCTTT. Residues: CASSQGANTEAFF.

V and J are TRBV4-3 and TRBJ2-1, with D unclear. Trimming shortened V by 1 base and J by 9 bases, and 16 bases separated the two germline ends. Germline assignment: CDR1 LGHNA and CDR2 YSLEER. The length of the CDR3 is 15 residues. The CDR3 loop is CASSQVSISIGEQFF. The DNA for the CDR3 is TGCGCCAGCAGCCAAGTCAGTATTAGCATAGGTGAGCAGTTCTTC.

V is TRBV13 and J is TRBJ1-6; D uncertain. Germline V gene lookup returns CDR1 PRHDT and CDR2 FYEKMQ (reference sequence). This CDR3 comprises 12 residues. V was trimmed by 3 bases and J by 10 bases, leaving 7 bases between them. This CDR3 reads CASSLGLSPLHF. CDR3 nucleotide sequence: TGTGCCAGCAGCTTGGGCCTATCACCCCTCCACTTT.

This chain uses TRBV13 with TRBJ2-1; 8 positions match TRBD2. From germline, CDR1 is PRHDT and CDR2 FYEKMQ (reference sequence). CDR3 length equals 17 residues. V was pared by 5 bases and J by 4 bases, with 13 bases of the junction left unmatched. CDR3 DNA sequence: TGTGCCAGCAGCCCTGGGACTAGTGGGGCGGGGTACAATGAGCAGTTCTTC. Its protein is CASSPGTSGAGYNEQFF.

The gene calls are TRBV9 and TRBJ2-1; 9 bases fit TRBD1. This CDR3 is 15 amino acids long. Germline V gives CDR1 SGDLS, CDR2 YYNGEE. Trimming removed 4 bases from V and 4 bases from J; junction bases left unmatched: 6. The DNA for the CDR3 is TGTGCCAGCAGCTCATCCGGGACAGGGTACAATGAGCAGTTCTTC. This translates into CASSSSGTGYNEQFF.

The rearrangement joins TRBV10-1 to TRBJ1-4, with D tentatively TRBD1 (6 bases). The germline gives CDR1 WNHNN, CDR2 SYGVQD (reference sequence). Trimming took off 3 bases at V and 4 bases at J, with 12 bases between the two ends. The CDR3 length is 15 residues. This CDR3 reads CASSEVWGRNEKLFF. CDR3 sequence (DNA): TGCGCCAGCAGTGAAGTTTGGGGGCGTAATGAAAAACTGTTTTTT.

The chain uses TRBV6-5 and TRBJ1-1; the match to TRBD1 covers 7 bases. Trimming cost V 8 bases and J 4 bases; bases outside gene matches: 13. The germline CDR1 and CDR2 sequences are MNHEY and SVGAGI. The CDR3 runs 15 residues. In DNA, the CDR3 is TGTGCCAGCCTAGCCGCAGGGGGGCGAGGCACTGAAGCTTTCTTT. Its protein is CASLAAGGRGTEAFF.

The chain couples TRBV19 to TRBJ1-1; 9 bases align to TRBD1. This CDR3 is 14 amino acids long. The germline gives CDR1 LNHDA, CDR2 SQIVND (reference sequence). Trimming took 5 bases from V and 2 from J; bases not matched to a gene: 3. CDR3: CASSWGQGNTEAFF. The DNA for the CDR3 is TGTGCCAGTAGTTGGGGACAGGGTAACACTGAAGCTTTCTTT.

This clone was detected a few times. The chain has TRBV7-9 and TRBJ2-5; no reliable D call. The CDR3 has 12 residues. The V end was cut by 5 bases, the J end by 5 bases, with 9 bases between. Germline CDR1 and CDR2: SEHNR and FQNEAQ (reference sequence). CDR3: CASSLLSETQYF. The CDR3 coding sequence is TGTGCCAGCAGCCTCCTCTCGGAGACCCAGTACTTC.